Detailed here is one T cell receptor (beta chain). The V end lost 4 bases, the J end lost 4 bases, and 15 bases lay between the germline ends. The CDR3 loop spans 15 amino acids. CDR1 SGHTA and CDR2 FQGNSA come from the germline V gene. These data are taken from a study of blood T cell repertoires in COVID-19. Overall study context: COVID-19 samples collected from the United States, Italy and Spain covered acute and convalescent phases. Sample material is recorded as cDNA or gDNA derived from T cells, B-cell-depleted T cells, or PBMCs.

Libraries were prepared by immunoSEQ multiplex PCR; TCRdb keeps only in-frame clonotypes and omits some of them. The sample yields 45,000 to 70,000 clones, around 81% seen once. The sample comprised peripheral blood. The receptor was derived from a woman over 75 with active or convalescent COVID-19. The chain couples TRBV7-2 to TRBJ2-3, with unresolved D. The CDR3 bases are TGTGCCAGCAGCTCCACTTATATGCCCGCAGATACGCAGTATTTT. This gives the protein CASSSTYMPADTQYF.